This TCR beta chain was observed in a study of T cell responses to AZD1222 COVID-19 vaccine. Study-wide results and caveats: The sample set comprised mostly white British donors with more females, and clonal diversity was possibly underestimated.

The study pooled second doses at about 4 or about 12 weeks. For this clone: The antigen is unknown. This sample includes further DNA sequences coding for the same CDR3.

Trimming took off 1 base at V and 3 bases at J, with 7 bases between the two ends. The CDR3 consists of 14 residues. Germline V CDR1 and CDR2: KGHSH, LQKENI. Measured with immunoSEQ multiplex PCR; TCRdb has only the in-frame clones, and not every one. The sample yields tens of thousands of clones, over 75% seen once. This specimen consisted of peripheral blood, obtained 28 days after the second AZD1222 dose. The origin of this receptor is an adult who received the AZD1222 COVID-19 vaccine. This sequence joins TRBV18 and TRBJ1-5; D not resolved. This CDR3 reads CASSPQGYNQPQHF. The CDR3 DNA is TGTGCCAGCTCACCACAAGGCTACAATCAGCCCCAGCATTTT.